This TCR beta chain was observed in a study of T cells in Graves' hyperthyroidism and ophthalmopathy. This clonotype was counted ten times or more. Its antigen is not identified. CDR1 is SGHAT and CDR2 is FQNNGV in the germline V gene. V lost 4 bases and J lost 5, with 7 bases in between. CDR3 length equals 12 residues. A NOSPECS grade of at least 4, a Clinical Activity Score of at least 3 and duration under 3 months were recorded in ophthalmopathy patients. PBMCs came from more than 9 ml fresh peripheral blood. The investigators amplified TCR beta CDR3 regions from RNA transcripts. The TCR CDR3 was amplified in a first-round RT-PCR using the HTBI primer set. Via MiXCR, TCRdb re-called the multiplex PCR reads, giving one row per CDR3 protein. The sample has around 390,000 distinct CDR3 sequences; around 15% are singletons. Study observations and caveats: Stable hyperthyroidism and ophthalmopathy were separated using 13 V-J signatures. Before onset, ophthalmopathy was predicted by the model a median about six months earlier.

Material for sequencing was blood. This chain uses TRBV11-2 with TRBJ2-3; D gene uncertain. The origin of this receptor is a woman in her twenties or thirties with Graves' ophthalmopathy. DNA for the CDR3: TGTGCCAGCAGCTACTCGCTAGATACGCAGTATTTT. Protein product: CASSYSLDTQYF.